These T cell receptor beta chains were read from a single sample in a study of Ad26.COV2.S vaccination and SARS-CoV-2 variants. TCRdb's table, derived via immunoSEQ multiplex PCR, lists solely in-frame clones and lacks some. The sample holds over 250,000 clones, about 89% seen once. The sequencing here drew on peripheral blood, taken in a trial of Ad26.COV2.S vaccine versus placebo. These receptor sequences come from a person between 18 and 59 years old who received the Ad26.COV2.S COVID-19 vaccine or a placebo. The CDR3 runs from the conserved cysteine through the conserved F or W.

V gene: TRBV30
CDR3 protein: CAWSVQVNYGYTF

V gene: TRBV19
CDR3 protein: CASRNRASHQPQHF

V gene: TRBV20-1
CDR3 protein: CSARTLSEQYF

V gene: TRBV9
CDR3 protein: CASTPDRAAEKLFF

V gene: TRBV6-5
CDR3 protein: CASSYSASSRTQYF

V gene: TRBV20-1
CDR3 protein: CSASTGGAPGELFF

V gene: TRBV19
CDR3 protein: CASTNPGQYEQYF

V gene: TRBV6-9
CDR3 protein: CASSYSCPKHGYTF

V gene: TRBV7-2
CDR3 protein: CASSLASGGVDTQYF

V gene: TRBV11-2
CDR3 protein: CASSRSTDTQYF

V gene: TRBV6-5
CDR3 protein: CASSRDRGYEAFF

V gene: TRBV12-3/TRBV12-4
CDR3 protein: CASSPQVLGGYTF

V gene: TRBV4-3
CDR3 protein: CASSQDWDRREPQHF

V gene: TRBV7-9
CDR3 protein: CASTLTGLSSGANVLTF

V gene: TRBV7-2
CDR3 protein: CASSPPSHEQYF

V gene: TRBV11-3
CDR3 protein: CASSFTVVTEAFF

V gene: TRBV7-2
CDR3 protein: CASSLVTTGDYGYTF

V gene: TRBV9
CDR3 protein: CASSVEAIRASNEKLFF

V gene: TRBV5-6
CDR3 protein: CASRGGGPNSNQPQHF

V gene: TRBV18
CDR3 protein: CASSLLDHSGNTIYF

V gene: TRBV7-2
CDR3 protein: CASSLQGRDYEQYF

V gene: TRBV4-1
CDR3 protein: CASSQETQAVESF

V gene: TRBV5-1
CDR3 protein: CASSLRTGYGYTF

V gene: TRBV19
CDR3 protein: CASRDLAGADEQFF

V gene: TRBV6-5
CDR3 protein: CASSWGGVSGNTIYF

V gene: TRBV20-1
CDR3 protein: CSASRAPMNTEAFF

V gene: TRBV19
CDR3 protein: CASRRPQDSNQPQHF

V gene: TRBV19
CDR3 protein: CASSTRTDTQYF

V gene: TRBV30
CDR3 protein: CAWSDYNEQFF

V gene: TRBV6-1
CDR3 protein: CASSEAVSYGYTF

V gene: TRBV29-1
CDR3 protein: CSVRDNTEAFF

V gene: TRBV24-1
CDR3 protein: CATSEASYNEQFF

V gene: TRBV2
CDR3 protein: CASSDSGLSSYEQYF

V gene: TRBV7-9
CDR3 protein: CASSFEWTGELFF

V gene: TRBV19
CDR3 protein: CASSPGYSNQPQHF

V gene: TRBV4-1
CDR3 protein: CASSQEDLPDQPQHF